This T cell receptor beta chain emerged from a study of blood T cell repertoires in COVID-19. Germline V gene data show CDR1 as SNHLY and CDR2 as FYNNEI. The CDR3 totals 14 residues. Between the trimmed V and J ends, which lost 5 bases and 7 bases, there was a span of 14 bases. Produced via immunoSEQ multiplex PCR; TCRdb's table is partial and in-frame only. The sample yields tens of thousands of clones, 70% to 85% seen once. The genes are TRBV2 and TRBJ1-4; the D is unclear. The material sequenced was peripheral blood. The origin of this receptor is a woman aged 55-75 years with acute or convalescent COVID-19. The CDR3 reads CASSPSGGGEKLFF. The CDR3, as DNA: TGTGCCAGCAGTCCCTCGGGAGGAGGTGAAAAACTGTTTTTT.